This T cell receptor beta chain comes out of a study of CD8+CD57+ T cells in acquired aplastic anemia. Genomic DNA, the template, was used for profiling of the TCR beta VDJ and CDR3. Each CDR3 protein is one row after TCRdb ran MiXCR on the reads. The repertoire holds around 220,000 distinct CDR3 sequences, with roughly 45% as singletons. Remarks on this clonotype: Sequence at one end of the junction differs from germline and may be a read error.

CDR3 length: 15 amino acids. Per germline, CDR1 ENHRY and CDR2 SYGVKD. CD8+CD57+ cell expansion, shown by flow cytometry, had occurred in the patients selected for sequencing. The receptor was isolated from a human donor with aplastic anemia. Sequenced material: sorted CD4+, CD8+, or CD8+CD57+ T cells (not recorded which) from PBMCs. This chain uses TRBV10-3 with TRBJ1-5; a weak D match, TRBD1 (6 bases). The CDR3 spells CASSWTDPSNQPQHF. The CDR3 DNA sequence: TGTGCCAGCAGTTGGACAGACCCTAGCAATCAGCCCCAGCATTTT.